The present T cell receptor beta chain was sequenced within a study of T-cell reconstitution after alpha-beta-depleted transplantation in children. V gave up 6 bases and J gave up 1 base; unmatched junction bases: 7. This CDR3 comprises 15 residues. The germline gives CDR1 MNHNS, CDR2 SASEGT. Unique molecular identifiers were incorporated into the prepared TCRbeta library. Each CDR3 protein gets one entry after TCRdb re-called the PCR reads with MiXCR. The table includes 500,000 to 600,000 distinct CDR3 sequences, about 18% detected once. V usage is TRBV6-1 and J usage is TRBJ2-5; 8 positions agree with TRBD2. The receptor was isolated from a human donor who donated a stem cell graft to a child with acute lymphoblastic leukemia. Here the sequenced sample was PBMCs from the stem cell graft donor, taken from the stem cell graft. In DNA, the CDR3 is TGTGCCAGCAGAAGTAGCGGGGTACCCCAAGAGACCCAGTACTTC. Protein product: CASRSSGVPQETQYF.